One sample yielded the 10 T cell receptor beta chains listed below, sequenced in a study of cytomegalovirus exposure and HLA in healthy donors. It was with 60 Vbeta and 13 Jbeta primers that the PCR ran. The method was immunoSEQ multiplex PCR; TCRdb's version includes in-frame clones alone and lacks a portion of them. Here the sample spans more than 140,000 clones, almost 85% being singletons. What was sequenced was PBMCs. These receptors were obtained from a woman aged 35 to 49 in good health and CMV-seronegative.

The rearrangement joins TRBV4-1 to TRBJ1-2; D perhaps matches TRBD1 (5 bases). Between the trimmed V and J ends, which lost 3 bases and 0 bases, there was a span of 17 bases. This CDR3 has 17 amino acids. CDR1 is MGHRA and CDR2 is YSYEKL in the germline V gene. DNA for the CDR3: TGCGCCAGCAGCCAGGAACTCGGGGGACGGGCTAACTATGGCTACACCTTC. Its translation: CASSQELGGRANYGYTF.

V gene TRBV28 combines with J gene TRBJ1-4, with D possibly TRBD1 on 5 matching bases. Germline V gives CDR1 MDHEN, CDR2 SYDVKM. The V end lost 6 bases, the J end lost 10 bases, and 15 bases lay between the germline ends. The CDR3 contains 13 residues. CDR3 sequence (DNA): TGTGCCAGCAGCCCCGGGGGGGAAGGAAAACTGTTTTTT. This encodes CASSPGGEGKLFF.

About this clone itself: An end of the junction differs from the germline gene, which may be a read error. Here the CDR3 reads CVSSLEQLQETQYF. In DNA form, the CDR3 reads TGCGTCAGCAGCTTGGAACAGTTACAAGAGACCCAGTACTTC. V usage is TRBV5-1 and J usage is TRBJ2-5; no firm D call. The CDR3 totals 14 residues. Germline-derived CDR1 and CDR2 are SGHRS and YFSETQ. Based on the CDR3 plus reference TRBV5-1 and TRBJ2-5, the full variable domain is KAGVTQTPRYLIKTRGQQVTLSCSPISGHRSVSWYQQTPGQGLQFLFEYFSETQRNKGNFPGRFSGRQFSNSRSEMNVSTLELGDSALYLCVSSLEQLQETQYFGPGTRLLVL.

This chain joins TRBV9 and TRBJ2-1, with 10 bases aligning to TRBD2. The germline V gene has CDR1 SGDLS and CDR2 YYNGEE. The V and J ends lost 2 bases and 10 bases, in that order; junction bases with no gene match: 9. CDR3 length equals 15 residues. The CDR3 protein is CASSVVSSGSSEQFF. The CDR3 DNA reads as TGTGCCAGCAGCGTCGTGTCTAGCGGGAGTTCGGAGCAGTTCTTC.

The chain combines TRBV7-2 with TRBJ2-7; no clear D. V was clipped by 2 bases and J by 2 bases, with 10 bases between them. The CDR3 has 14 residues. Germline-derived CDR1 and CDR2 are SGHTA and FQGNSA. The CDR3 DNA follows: TGTGCCAGCAGCTTACGAATCTGGCCCTACGAGCAGTACTTC. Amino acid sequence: CASSLRIWPYEQYF.

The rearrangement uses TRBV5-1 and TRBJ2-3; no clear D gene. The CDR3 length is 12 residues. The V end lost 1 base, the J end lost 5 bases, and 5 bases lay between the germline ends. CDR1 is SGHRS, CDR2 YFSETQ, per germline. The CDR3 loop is CASSLSRDTQYF. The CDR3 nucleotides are TGCGCCAGCAGCTTGAGCCGAGATACGCAGTATTTT. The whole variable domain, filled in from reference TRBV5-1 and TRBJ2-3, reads KAGVTQTPRYLIKTRGQQVTLSCSPISGHRSVSWYQQTPGQGLQFLFEYFSETQRNKGNFPGRFSGRQFSNSRSEMNVSTLELGDSALYLCASSLSRDTQYFGPGTRLTVL.

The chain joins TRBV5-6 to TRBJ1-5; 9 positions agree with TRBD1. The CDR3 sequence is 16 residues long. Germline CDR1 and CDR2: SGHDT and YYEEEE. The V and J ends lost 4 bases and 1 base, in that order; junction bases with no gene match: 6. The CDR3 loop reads CASSGRTGASNQPQHF. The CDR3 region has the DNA TGTGCCAGCAGCGGCCGGACAGGGGCAAGCAATCAGCCCCAGCATTTT.

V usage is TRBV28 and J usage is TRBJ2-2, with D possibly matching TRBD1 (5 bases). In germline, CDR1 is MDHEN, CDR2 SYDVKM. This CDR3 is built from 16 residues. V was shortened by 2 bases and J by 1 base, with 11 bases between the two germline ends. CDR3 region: CASSLKGAVNTGELFF. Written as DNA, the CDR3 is TGTGCCAGCAGTTTAAAAGGGGCCGTGAACACCGGGGAGCTGTTTTTT.

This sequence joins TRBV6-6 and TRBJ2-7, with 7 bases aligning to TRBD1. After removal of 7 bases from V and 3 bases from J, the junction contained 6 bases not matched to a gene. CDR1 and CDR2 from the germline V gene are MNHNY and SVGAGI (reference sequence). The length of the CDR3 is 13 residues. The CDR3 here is CASTRGRYYEQYF. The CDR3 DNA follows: TGTGCCAGCACCAGGGGGAGATACTACGAGCAGTACTTC.

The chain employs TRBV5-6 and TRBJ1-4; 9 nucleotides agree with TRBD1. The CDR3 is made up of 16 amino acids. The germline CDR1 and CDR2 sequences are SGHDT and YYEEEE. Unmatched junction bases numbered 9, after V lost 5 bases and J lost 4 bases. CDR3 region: CASSYAATGGNEKLFF. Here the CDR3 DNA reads TGTGCCAGCAGTTATGCCGCGACAGGGGGTAATGAAAAACTGTTTTTT. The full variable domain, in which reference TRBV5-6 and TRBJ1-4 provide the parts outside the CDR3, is DAGVTQSPTHLIKTRGQQVTLRCSPKSGHDTVSWYQQALGQGPQFIFQYYEEEERQRGNFPDRFSGHQFPNYSSELNVNALLLGDSALYLCASSYAATGGNEKLFFGSGTQLSVL.